These 27 T cell receptor beta chains were sequenced from one sample in a study of cytomegalovirus exposure and HLA in healthy donors. Clones were sequenced by immunoSEQ multiplex PCR, and TCRdb holds only the in-frame ones, with some missing. In the table there are fewer than 150,000 clones, 85% to 90% of which are singletons. The sequencing sample was made of PBMCs. All receptors come from a man between 25 and 39 years old in good health and CMV-seronegative.

The chain couples TRBV9 to TRBJ1-3; weak D call: TRBD1 (6 bases). The CDR3 sequence is 14 residues long. Germline assignment: CDR1 SGDLS and CDR2 YYNGEE. The germline V and J ends were trimmed by 0 bases and 6 bases, with 10 bases remaining between them. The CDR3 DNA follows: TGTGCCAGCAGCGTAGGTTCAGGGGCAAACACCATATATTTT. As protein: CASSVGSGANTIYF.

V usage is TRBV7-7 and J usage is TRBJ2-5; 11 bases fit TRBD1. The CDR3 is 16 amino acids. The germline V gene encodes CDR1 SSHAT and CDR2 FNYEAQ (reference sequence). With V trimmed by 3 bases and J by 4 bases, 7 bases remained unmatched. The CDR3 is CASSLGRTGGSETQYF. The CDR3 DNA follows: TGTGCCAGCAGCTTGGGGAGGACAGGGGGCTCAGAGACCCAGTACTTC. Using reference TRBV7-7 and TRBJ2-5 for the parts outside the CDR3, the full variable domain is GAGVSQSPRYKVTKRGQDVTLRCDPISSHATLYWYQQALGQGPEFLTYFNYEAQPDKSGLPSDRFSAERPEGSISTLTIQRTEQRDSAMYRCASSLGRTGGSETQYFGPGTRLLVL.

The CDR3 DNA reads as TGTGCCAGCAGCATCCGGGACAGGAGATTAGGCTCCTATAATTCACCCCTCCACTTT. Its translation: CASSIRDRRLGSYNSPLHF. V is TRBV5-4 and J is TRBJ1-6; 8 bases fit TRBD1. The germline V gene has CDR1 SGHNT and CDR2 YYREEE (reference sequence). The CDR3 length is 19 residues. The J segment lost 0 bases and the V segment lost 4 bases, leaving 12 bases of the junction unmatched.

The genes are TRBV6-4 and TRBJ2-3, with a weak D call TRBD2 (6 bases). The V end was cut by 6 bases, the J end by 5 bases, with 18 bases between. The CDR3 has 15 residues. Germline lookup yields CDR1 MRHNA and CDR2 SNTAGT. CDR3 in DNA: TGTGCCAGCAGCCCGGTACCGGGAGTGGGAGATACGCAGTATTTT. Protein: CASSPVPGVGDTQYF.

V gene TRBV19 combines with J gene TRBJ1-5, with 8 bases that match TRBD1. Per the germline V gene, CDR1 is LNHDA and CDR2 is SQIVND (reference sequence). Trimming at V came to 0 bases and at J to 8 bases, leaving 12 bases not matched to a gene. The CDR3 is 17 amino acids. In DNA form, the CDR3 reads TGTGCCAGTAGTATAGATCGGGTAGGACAGGGAAACAAGCCCCAGCATTTT. Amino acid sequence: CASSIDRVGQGNKPQHF.

The chain is built from TRBV6-4 and TRBJ2-1; 12 positions match TRBD2. Germline CDR1 and CDR2: MRHNA and SNTAGT. Losses at the gene ends were 8 bases for V and 8 bases for J; bases not matched to a gene: 7. This CDR3 has 14 amino acids. The CDR3 DNA is TGTGCCAGCCGTATGACTAGCGGGAGAGATGAGCAGTTCTTC. This translates into CASRMTSGRDEQFF.

V is TRBV11-2 and J is TRBJ2-5, with D perhaps TRBD2 (5 bases). The V gene lost 7 bases and the J gene lost 5 bases, with 20 bases spanning the gap. Germline V gene data show CDR1 as SGHAT and CDR2 as FQNNGV. The CDR3 length is 15 residues. Here the CDR3 DNA reads TGTGCCAGCACCCAGAACCCCGAGGGCCGCGAGACCCAGTACTTC. Protein product: CASTQNPEGRETQYF.

This chain joins TRBV7-2 and TRBJ2-7; D gene uncertain. This CDR3 is 13 amino acids long. Trimming left V 1 base short and J 3 bases short, with 7 bases between. The germline CDR1 and CDR2 sequences are SGHTA and FQGNSA. CDR3 loop: CASSLGLLYEQYF. The CDR3 DNA is TGTGCCAGCAGCTTAGGGCTCCTCTACGAGCAGTACTTC.

This chain connects TRBV27 to TRBJ1-6, with 7 bases lining up with TRBD1. Germline CDR1 is MNHEY and CDR2 is SMNVEV (reference sequence). The CDR3 runs to 17 residues. V shed 6 bases and J 3 bases; nucleotides not matched to a gene: 11. The CDR3: CASRLRDSPFYNSPLHF. The CDR3 region has the DNA TGTGCCAGCAGACTCCGGGACAGCCCCTTCTATAATTCACCCCTCCACTTT.

This clone occurred a few times. The V gene is TRBV18, the J gene TRBJ1-5, with 7 positions matching TRBD1. V lost 3 bases and J lost 0; bases outside the gene matches: 5. The length of the CDR3 is 16 residues. Per the germline V gene, CDR1 is KGHSH and CDR2 is LQKENI. The CDR3: CASSPSTGTSNQPQHF. The CDR3 DNA reads TGTGCCAGCTCACCTTCGACAGGGACTAGCAATCAGCCCCAGCATTTT.

The chain couples TRBV6-1 to TRBJ1-4; D might be TRBD1 (6 bases). Germline V gene lookup returns CDR1 MNHNS and CDR2 SASEGT. V gave up 8 bases and J gave up 7 bases, with 11 bases separating them. CDR3 length equals 12 residues. This chain's CDR3 is CASGGAGEKLFF. The CDR3 DNA follows: TGTGCCAGCGGGGGGGCGGGTGAAAAACTGTTTTTT.

The chain links TRBV4-1 to TRBJ1-2, with a possible D match to TRBD1 (6 bases). CDR1 and CDR2 (germline): MGHRA, YSYEKL. CDR3 length equals 14 residues. Trimming pared 3 bases from V and 8 bases from J, leaving 16 bases between. The CDR3 nucleotides are TGCGCCAGCAGCCAGGAATGGGGGGGGCCCGGCTACACCTTC. Encoded protein: CASSQEWGGPGYTF.

The chain uses TRBV11-2 and TRBJ2-5; possibly TRBD1 for D (7 bases). Germline V gene sequence: CDR1 SGHAT, CDR2 FQNNGV. The CDR3 contains 17 residues. V lost 5 bases, J lost 5 bases, and 24 bases lay in between. The CDR3 bases are TGTGCCAGCAGCCCTAGGGGGCAAGGGGGGTTCGGTGAGACCCAGTACTTC. It specifies CASSPRGQGGFGETQYF.

V usage is TRBV11-1 and J usage is TRBJ2-1, with D possibly being TRBD2 (5 bases). The germline V and J ends were trimmed by 1 base and 0 bases, with 16 bases remaining between them. The germline gives CDR1 SGHAT, CDR2 FQDESV (reference sequence). The length of the CDR3 is 18 residues. The chain's CDR3 is CASSLGGSTTSSYNEQFF. DNA for the CDR3: TGTGCCAGCAGCTTAGGAGGATCTACTACTAGCTCCTACAATGAGCAGTTCTTC.

CDR3 bases: TGTGCCAGCAACGGGGGTGACACCGGGGAGCTGTTTTTT. As protein: CASNGGDTGELFF. This chain links TRBV6-1 with TRBJ2-2; possible D gene TRBD2, 6 bases. Germline V CDR1 and CDR2: MNHNS, SASEGT. Trimming took off 7 bases at V and 3 bases at J, with 9 bases between the two ends. This CDR3 is built from 13 residues.

This clone came up a few times. The chain uses TRBV5-1 and TRBJ2-5, with no clear D. Trimming stripped 0 bases from V and 5 bases from J, with 5 bases between. The CDR3 has 12 residues. CDR1 is SGHRS and CDR2 is YFSETQ in the germline V gene. The CDR3 sequence: CASSLAGETQYF. CDR3 DNA: TGCGCCAGCAGCTTGGCCGGGGAGACCCAGTACTTC.

The chain links TRBV5-8 to TRBJ1-3; maybe TRBD1 (6 bases). This CDR3 comprises 16 residues. Germline CDR1 SGHTS, CDR2 YDEGEE. The V gene lost 4 bases and the J gene lost 0 bases, with 14 bases spanning the gap. CDR3 amino acids: CASSTDRRSSGNTIYF. Written as DNA, the CDR3 is TGTGCCAGCAGCACTGACAGGCGAAGCTCTGGAAACACCATATATTTT.

V usage is TRBV28 and J usage is TRBJ2-7; weak D call: TRBD2 (5 bases). CDR1 and CDR2 from the germline V gene are MDHEN and SYDVKM. This CDR3 has 14 residues. V gave up 6 bases and J gave up 3 bases, with 15 bases separating them. The CDR3 region has the DNA TGTGCCAGCAGCCTTCCGGGAACCTACTACGAGCAGTACTTC. This translates into CASSLPGTYYEQYF.

This chain joins TRBV27 and TRBJ2-7; D may be TRBD2 (6 bases). The CDR3 consists of 14 residues. V shed 3 bases and J shed 6 bases, with 15 bases lying between them. CDR1 and CDR2 from the germline V gene are MNHEY and SMNVEV (reference sequence). The CDR3 loop is CASSFRERGFEQYF. The CDR3 DNA reads as TGTGCCAGCAGTTTCCGGGAGAGAGGGTTCGAGCAGTACTTC.

The chain has TRBV7-2 and TRBJ2-7; D call uncertain. V dropped 5 bases and J dropped 3 bases, with 11 bases sitting between them. The germline V gene encodes CDR1 SGHTA and CDR2 FQGNSA. This CDR3 has 13 amino acids. CDR3 nucleotide sequence: TGTGCCAGCAGCCCCGATCCTAGCTACGAGCAGTACTTC. It codes for CASSPDPSYEQYF.

The chain carries TRBV7-6 and TRBJ2-2; TRBD1 matches 9 bases. The CDR3 loop spans 15 amino acids. Germline lookup yields CDR1 SGHVS and CDR2 FNYEAQ. V lost 5 bases to trimming and J lost 4 bases; unmatched junction nucleotides: 5. In nucleotides, the CDR3 is TGTGCCAGCAGCCGACAGGGGGGGTTCACCGGGGAGCTGTTTTTT. The encoded protein is CASSRQGGFTGELFF.

The chain links TRBV7-2 to TRBJ2-3, with TRBD2 matching over 11 bases. Germline values: CDR1 SGHTA, CDR2 FQGNSA. This CDR3 region has 16 residues. The J segment lost 0 bases and the V segment lost 5 bases, leaving 4 bases of the junction unmatched. The CDR3 spells CASSLRTSGSTDTQYF. The CDR3, as DNA: TGTGCCAGCAGCCTAAGGACTAGCGGGAGCACAGATACGCAGTATTTT.

The rearrangement joins TRBV7-2 to TRBJ2-1; tentatively, D is TRBD2 (6 bases). Germline-derived CDR1 and CDR2 are SGHTA and FQGNSA. V lost 1 base, J lost 8 bases, and 15 bases lay in between. The length of the CDR3 is 15 residues. CDR3: CASSLGTGRGDEQFF. The CDR3 bases are TGTGCCAGCAGCTTAGGTACGGGCCGCGGGGATGAGCAGTTCTTC.

The chain uses TRBV7-9 and TRBJ2-7; D unresolved. Germline CDR1 and CDR2: SEHNR and FQNEAQ (reference sequence). The CDR3 runs to 12 residues. Between the trimmed V and J ends, which lost 4 bases and 5 bases, there was a span of 9 bases. The DNA for the CDR3 is TGTGCCAGCAGCTCGCAGGCAGACGAGCAGTACTTC. This translates into CASSSQADEQYF.

The chain recombines TRBV7-2 with TRBJ1-5, with 9 positions matching TRBD1. CDR1 is SGHTA, CDR2 FQGNSA, per germline. This CDR3 comprises 18 residues. J was trimmed by 3 bases and V by 5 bases; bases with no gene match: 14. The CDR3, as DNA: TGTGCCAGCAGCGAGGGGCCTTCCGGGACAGGGTACAATCAGCCCCAGCATTTT. Its protein is CASSEGPSGTGYNQPQHF.

The rearrangement links TRBV25-1 to TRBJ1-2; perhaps TRBD1 as D (5 bases). The germline V gene encodes CDR1 MGHDK and CDR2 SYGVNS. Between the trimmed V and J ends, which lost 5 bases and 1 base, there was a span of 14 bases. The CDR3 is 15 amino acids. The CDR3 DNA is TGTGCCAGCAGTACCTCGGTGGGGGGTAACTATGGCTACACCTTC. Its protein is CASSTSVGGNYGYTF.

The genes are TRBV7-9 and TRBJ2-2; D possibly corresponds to TRBD2 (6 bases). V dropped 3 bases and J dropped 4 bases, with 9 bases sitting between them. CDR1 is SEHNR, CDR2 FQNEAQ, per germline (reference sequence). The CDR3 totals 14 residues. CDR3 in DNA: TGTGCCAGCAGCTTGGGACTCTCCACCGGGGAGCTGTTTTTT. Translation gives CASSLGLSTGELFF.